One and the same sample provided the 2 T cell receptor beta chains below, sequenced in a study of response to subunit inactivated influenza vaccine. TCRdb fed the RT-PCR reads into MiXCR, producing one record per CDR3 protein. This table has 150,000 to 200,000 distinct CDR3 sequences, 11% appearing once. The sample here was non-naive T cells sorted from PBMCs, taken 40 to 50 days after vaccination. These receptors were obtained from a man aged 45-65 years who received an inactivated influenza vaccine.

The V call is TRBV7-2, the J call TRBJ1-6; D is unresolved. Trimming shortened V by 1 base and J by 8 bases, and 6 bases separated the two germline ends. From germline, CDR1 is SGHTA and CDR2 FQGNSA. The CDR3 extends over 13 amino acids. In nucleotides, the CDR3 is TGTGCCAGCAGCTTAGTCGCAGATTCACCCCTCCACTTT. The encoded protein is CASSLVADSPLHF.

This clonotype was seen repeatedly, ten times or more. This chain connects TRBV11-2 to TRBJ2-1, with 10 bases fitting TRBD2. The CDR3 runs to 12 residues. The germline V gene has CDR1 SGHAT and CDR2 FQNNGV. Losses at the gene ends were 5 bases for V and 9 bases for J; bases not matched to a gene: 1. The CDR3 region has the DNA TGTGCCAGCAGCCCTAGCGGGGGTGAGCAGTTCTTC. It translates to CASSPSGGEQFF. Using reference TRBV11-2 and TRBJ2-1 for the parts outside the CDR3, the full variable domain is EAGVAQSPRYKIIEKRQSVAFWCNPISGHATLYWYQQILGQGPKLLIQFQNNGVVDDSQLPKDRFSAERLKGVDSTLKIQPAKLEDSAVYLCASSPSGGEQFFGPGTRLTVL.